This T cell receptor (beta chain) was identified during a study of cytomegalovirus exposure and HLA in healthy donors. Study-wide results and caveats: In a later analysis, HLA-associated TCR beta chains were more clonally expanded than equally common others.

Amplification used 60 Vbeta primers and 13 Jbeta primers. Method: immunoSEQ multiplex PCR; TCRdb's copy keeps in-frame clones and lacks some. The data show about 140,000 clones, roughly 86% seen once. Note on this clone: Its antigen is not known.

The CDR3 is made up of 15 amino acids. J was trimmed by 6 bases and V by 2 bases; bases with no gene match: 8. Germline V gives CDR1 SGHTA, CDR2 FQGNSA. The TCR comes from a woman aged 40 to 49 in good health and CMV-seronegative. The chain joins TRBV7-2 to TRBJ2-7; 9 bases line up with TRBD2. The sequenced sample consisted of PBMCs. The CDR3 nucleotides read TGTGCCAGCAGCTTACAGGCGGGAGGGCCGCGCGAGCAGTACTTC. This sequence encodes CASSLQAGGPREQYF.